The clone carrying this TCR beta chain appeared many times. Its antigen is not known. The sorted Tregs were CD4+CD25+CD127-/low cells. After constant-region reverse-primer amplification, full-length variable regions underwent semi-nested PCR with Nested Universal Primer A. TCRdb passed the 5' RACE reads through MiXCR, listing each CDR3 protein once. Of tens of thousands of distinct CDR3 sequences in the sample, roughly 28% were seen once. The study, taken as a whole, reports: Greatest tumor Treg TCR overlap was with tumor naive CD4+ cells. The larger-cohort validation was restricted to a single TCR beta V-J rearrangement rather than whole repertoires. Tumor memory CD4+ T cell TCR gene usage was found to cluster with blood and lymph node memory CD4+ cells and with lymph node naive CD4+ cells.

The sample was tumor-infiltrating Tregs sorted from the breast tumor. This TCR derives from a female donor with breast cancer.

The CDR3 here is CASTLSGSDNEQFF. CDR3 nucleotide sequence: TGTGCCAGCACCCTCTCCGGGTCAGACAATGAGCAGTTCTTC. The chain carries TRBV11-2 and TRBJ2-1, with D uncertain. Trimming stripped 7 bases from V and 5 bases from J, with 15 bases between. Germline values: CDR1 SGHAT, CDR2 FQNNGV. The CDR3 covers 14 residues.